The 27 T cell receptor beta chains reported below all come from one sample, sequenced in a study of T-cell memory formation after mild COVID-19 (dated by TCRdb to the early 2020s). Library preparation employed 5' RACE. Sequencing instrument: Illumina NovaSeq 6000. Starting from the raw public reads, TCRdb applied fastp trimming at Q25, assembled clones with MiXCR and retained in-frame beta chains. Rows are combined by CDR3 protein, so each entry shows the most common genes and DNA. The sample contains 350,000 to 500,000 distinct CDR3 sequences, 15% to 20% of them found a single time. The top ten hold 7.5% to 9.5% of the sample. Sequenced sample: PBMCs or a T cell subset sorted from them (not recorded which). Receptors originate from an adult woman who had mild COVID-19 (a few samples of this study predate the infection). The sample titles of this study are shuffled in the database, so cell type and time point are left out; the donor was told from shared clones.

DNA for the CDR3: TGTGCCAGCAGCTTACCAGGACAGGGTCACACCGGGGAGCTGTTTTTT. Translation gives CASSLPGQGHTGELFF. The genes are TRBV7-9 and TRBJ2-2; the match to TRBD1 covers 8 bases. J lost 3 bases, V lost 2 bases, and 5 bases had no gene match. Germline V gene sequence: CDR1 SEHNR, CDR2 FQNEAQ (reference sequence). The CDR3 is made up of 16 amino acids.

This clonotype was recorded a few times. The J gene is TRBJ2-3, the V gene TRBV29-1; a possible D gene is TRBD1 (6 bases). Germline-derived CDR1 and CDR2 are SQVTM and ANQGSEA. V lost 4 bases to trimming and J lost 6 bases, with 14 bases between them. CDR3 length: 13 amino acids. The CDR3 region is CSVGDGTPDTQYF. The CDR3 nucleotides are TGCAGCGTTGGGGATGGGACACCTGATACGCAGTATTTT.

In nucleotides, the CDR3 is TGTGCCAGCAGTTTCCACAGGGAGGGAACTGAAGCTTTCTTT. Translating gives CASSFHREGTEAFF. V is TRBV12-3 or TRBV12-4 and J is TRBJ1-1, with D possibly matching TRBD1 (6 bases). The V gene lost 3 bases and the J gene lost 5 bases, with 13 bases spanning the gap. The length of the CDR3 is 14 residues.

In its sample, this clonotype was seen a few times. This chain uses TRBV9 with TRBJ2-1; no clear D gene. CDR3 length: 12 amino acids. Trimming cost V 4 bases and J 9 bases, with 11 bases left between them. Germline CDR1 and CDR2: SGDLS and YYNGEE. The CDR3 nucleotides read TGTGCCAGCAGCCAAAGGGTGGGTGAGCAGTTCTTC. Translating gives CASSQRVGEQFF.

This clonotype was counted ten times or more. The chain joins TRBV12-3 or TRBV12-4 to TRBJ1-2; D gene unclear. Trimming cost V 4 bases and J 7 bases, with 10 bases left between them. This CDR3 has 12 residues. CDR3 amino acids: CASSSPQGGYTF. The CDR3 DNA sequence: TGTGCCAGCAGTTCCCCGCAAGGTGGCTACACCTTC.

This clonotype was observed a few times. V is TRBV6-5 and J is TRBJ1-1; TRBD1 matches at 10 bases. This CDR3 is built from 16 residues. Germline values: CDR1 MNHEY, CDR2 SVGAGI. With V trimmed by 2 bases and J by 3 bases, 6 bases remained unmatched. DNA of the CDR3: TGTGCCAGCAGTTACGGGACAGGGGTACCGGACACTGAAGCTTTCTTT. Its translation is CASSYGTGVPDTEAFF.

The CDR3 nucleotides are TGTGCCAGCAGTGTTACAGGGAGCACCGGGGAGCTGTTTTTT. Its protein is CASSVTGSTGELFF. The rearrangement links TRBV6-1 to TRBJ2-2, with a weak D call TRBD1 (6 bases). This CDR3 is built from 14 residues. The ends were cut back, 4 bases at V and 4 bases at J, with 10 bases in the middle. Germline values: CDR1 MNHNS, CDR2 SASEGT.

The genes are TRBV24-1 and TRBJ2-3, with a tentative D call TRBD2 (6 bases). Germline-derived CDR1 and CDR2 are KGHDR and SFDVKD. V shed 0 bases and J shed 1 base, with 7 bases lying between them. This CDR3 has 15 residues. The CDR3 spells CATSDLGGGTDTQYF. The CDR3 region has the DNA TGTGCCACCAGTGATTTGGGCGGGGGCACAGATACGCAGTATTTT.

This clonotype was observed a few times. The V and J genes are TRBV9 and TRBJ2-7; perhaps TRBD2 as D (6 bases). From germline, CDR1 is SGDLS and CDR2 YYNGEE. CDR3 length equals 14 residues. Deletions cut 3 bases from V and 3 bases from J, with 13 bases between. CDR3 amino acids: CASSGGDQFYEQYF. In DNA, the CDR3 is TGTGCCAGCAGCGGGGGGGACCAATTCTACGAGCAGTACTTC.

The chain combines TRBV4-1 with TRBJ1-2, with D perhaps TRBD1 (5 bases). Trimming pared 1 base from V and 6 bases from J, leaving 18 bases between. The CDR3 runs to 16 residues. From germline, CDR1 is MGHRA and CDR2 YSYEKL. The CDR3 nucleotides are TGCGCCAGCAGCCAAGTTTTCCCGGGACTAGAACATGGCTACACCTTC. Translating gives CASSQVFPGLEHGYTF.

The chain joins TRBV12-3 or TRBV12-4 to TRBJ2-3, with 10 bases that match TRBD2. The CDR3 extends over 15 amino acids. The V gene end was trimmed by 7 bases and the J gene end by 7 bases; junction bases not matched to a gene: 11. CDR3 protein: CASNPGLAERYTQYF. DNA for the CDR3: TGTGCCAGCAATCCCGGACTAGCGGAGAGGTATACGCAGTATTTT.

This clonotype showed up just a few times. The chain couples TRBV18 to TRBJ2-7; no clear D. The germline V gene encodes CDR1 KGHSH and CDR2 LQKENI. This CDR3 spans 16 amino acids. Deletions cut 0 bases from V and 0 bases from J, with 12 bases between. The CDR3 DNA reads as TGTGCCAGCTCACCACCGACGGGTCTCCGCTCCTACGAGCAGTACTTC. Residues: CASSPPTGLRSYEQYF.

CDR3 sequence reads: CSVIVVDYEQYF. CDR3 nucleotide sequence: TGCAGCGTGATCGTTGTAGACTACGAGCAGTACTTC. The V and J genes are TRBV29-1 and TRBJ2-7; D remains ambiguous. The germline CDR1 and CDR2 sequences are SQVTM and ANQGSEA. CDR3 length: 12 residues. V shed 6 bases and J shed 3 bases, with 12 bases lying between them.

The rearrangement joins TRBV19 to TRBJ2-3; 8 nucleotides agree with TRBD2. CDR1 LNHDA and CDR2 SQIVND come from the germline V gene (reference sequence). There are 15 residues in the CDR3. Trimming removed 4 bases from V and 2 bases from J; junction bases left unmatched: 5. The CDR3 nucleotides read TGTGCCAGTAGTAAGATAGCGGGGTCCACAGATACGCAGTATTTT. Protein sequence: CASSKIAGSTDTQYF.

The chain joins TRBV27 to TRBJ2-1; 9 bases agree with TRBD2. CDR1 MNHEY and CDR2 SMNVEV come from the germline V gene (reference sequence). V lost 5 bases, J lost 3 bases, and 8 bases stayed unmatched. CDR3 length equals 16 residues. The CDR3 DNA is TGTGCCAGCAGTGGCCCGGGACTAGCCTTCTACAATGAGCAGTTCTTC. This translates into CASSGPGLAFYNEQFF.

The CDR3 DNA reads as TGTGCCAGCAGTGAGGTTCAGGATTACAATGAGCAGTTCTTC. It translates to CASSEVQDYNEQFF. V is TRBV2 and J is TRBJ2-1; D is ambiguous. This CDR3 region has 14 residues. V lost 3 bases, J lost 4 bases, and 10 bases lay in between. Germline V lookup: CDR1 SNHLY, CDR2 FYNNEI.

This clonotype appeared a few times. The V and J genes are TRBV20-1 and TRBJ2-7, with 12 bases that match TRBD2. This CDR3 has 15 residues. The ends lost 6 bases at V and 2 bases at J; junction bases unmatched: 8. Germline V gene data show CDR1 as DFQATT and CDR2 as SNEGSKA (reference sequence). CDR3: CSAPTSGRGAYEQYF. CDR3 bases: TGCAGTGCCCCGACTAGCGGGAGAGGAGCCTACGAGCAGTACTTC.

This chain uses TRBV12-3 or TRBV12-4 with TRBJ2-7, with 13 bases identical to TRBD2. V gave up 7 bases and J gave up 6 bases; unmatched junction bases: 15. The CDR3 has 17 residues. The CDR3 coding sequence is TGTGCCAGCACCCCAGAAACCGGGACTAGCGGGATCGGCGAGCAGTACTTC. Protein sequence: CASTPETGTSGIGEQYF.

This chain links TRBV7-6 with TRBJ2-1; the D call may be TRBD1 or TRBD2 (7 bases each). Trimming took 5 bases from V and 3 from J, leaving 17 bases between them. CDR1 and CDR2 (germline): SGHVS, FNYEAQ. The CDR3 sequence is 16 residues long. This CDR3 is CASSPSTGDYYNEQFF. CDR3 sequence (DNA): TGTGCCAGCAGCCCGAGCACAGGGGACTACTACAATGAGCAGTTCTTC.

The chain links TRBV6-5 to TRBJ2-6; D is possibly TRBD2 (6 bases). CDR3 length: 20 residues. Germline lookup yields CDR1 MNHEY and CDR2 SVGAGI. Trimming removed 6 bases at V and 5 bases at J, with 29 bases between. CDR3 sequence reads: CASRFTHISGTVARANVLTF. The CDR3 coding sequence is TGTGCCAGCAGGTTCACCCACATTTCAGGGACTGTCGCTCGGGCCAACGTCCTGACTTTC.

The DNA of the CDR3 is TGTGCCAGCAGCCAGGGGGAAAGCGGGGCGGGGGAAGAGACCCAGTACTTC. This sequence encodes CASSQGESGAGEETQYF. The rearrangement joins TRBV4-2 to TRBJ2-5; the match to TRBD2 covers 7 bases. This CDR3 is 17 amino acids long. V trimming: 3 bases; J trimming: 3 bases; junction bases outside the gene matches: 13. Germline V gives CDR1 LGHNA, CDR2 YNFKEQ.

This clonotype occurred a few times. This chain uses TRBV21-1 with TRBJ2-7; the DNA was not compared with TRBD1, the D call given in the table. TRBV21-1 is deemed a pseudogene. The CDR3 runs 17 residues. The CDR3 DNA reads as TGTGCCAGCAGCTCCCAGGGCCTACGGGACAGGGTCTACGAGCAGTACTTC. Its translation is CASSSQGLRDRVYEQYF.

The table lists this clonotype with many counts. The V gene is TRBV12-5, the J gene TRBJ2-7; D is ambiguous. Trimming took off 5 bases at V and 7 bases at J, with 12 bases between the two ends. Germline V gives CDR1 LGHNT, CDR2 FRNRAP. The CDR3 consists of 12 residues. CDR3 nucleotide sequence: TGTGCTAGTGGTGCCGTCTATGGGGAGCAGTACTTC. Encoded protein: CASGAVYGEQYF. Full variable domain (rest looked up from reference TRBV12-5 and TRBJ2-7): DARVTQTPRHKVTEMGQEVTMRCQPILGHNTVFWYRQTMMQGLELLAYFRNRAPLDDSGMPKDRFSAEMPDATLATLKIQPSEPRDSAVYFCASGAVYGEQYFGPGTRLTVT.

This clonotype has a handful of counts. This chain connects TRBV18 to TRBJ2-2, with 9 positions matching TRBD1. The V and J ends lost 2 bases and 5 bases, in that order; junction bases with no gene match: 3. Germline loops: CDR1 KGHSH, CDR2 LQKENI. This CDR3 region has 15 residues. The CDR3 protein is CASSPDRGSTGELFF. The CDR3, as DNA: TGTGCCAGCTCACCAGACAGGGGGTCGACCGGGGAGCTGTTTTTT.

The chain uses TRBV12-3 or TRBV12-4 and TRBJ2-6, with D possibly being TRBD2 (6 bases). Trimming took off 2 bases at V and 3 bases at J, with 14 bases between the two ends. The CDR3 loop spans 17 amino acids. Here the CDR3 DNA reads TGTGCCAGCAGTTTATTGGGAGGAGACCGTGGGGCCAACGTCCTGACTTTC. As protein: CASSLLGGDRGANVLTF.

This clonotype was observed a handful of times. The chain's CDR3 is CASSLVSGSYNEQFF. The CDR3 DNA follows: TGTGCCAGCAGTTTAGTTAGCGGGAGTTACAATGAGCAGTTCTTC. The chain links TRBV12-3 or TRBV12-4 to TRBJ2-1; 9 nucleotides align to TRBD2. With 1 base clipped from V and 4 bases from J, the junction kept 2 bases outside the gene matches. This CDR3 has 15 amino acids.

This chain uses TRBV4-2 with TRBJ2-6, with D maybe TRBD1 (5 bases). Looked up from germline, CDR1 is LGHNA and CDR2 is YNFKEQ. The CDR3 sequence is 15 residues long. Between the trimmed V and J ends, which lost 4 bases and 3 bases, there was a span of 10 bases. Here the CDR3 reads CASSPRRVGANVLTF. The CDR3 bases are TGTGCCAGCAGCCCGCGCAGGGTTGGGGCCAACGTCCTGACTTTC.